The 10 T cell receptor beta chains below were found in one sample sequenced in a study of T cell responses to AZD1222 COVID-19 vaccine. The repertoire was sequenced with immunoSEQ multiplex PCR; TCRdb's copy has only in-frame clones and lacks some. The table lists under 200,000 clones, around 90% of them singletons. Specimen: peripheral blood, collected 28 days after the second AZD1222 dose. The receptor source for this set is an adult who received the AZD1222 COVID-19 vaccine.

The chain couples TRBV14 to TRBJ1-1; 7 nucleotides line up with TRBD1. From germline, CDR1 is SGHDN and CDR2 FVKESK. Losses at the gene ends were 1 base for V and 1 base for J; bases not matched to a gene: 3. The CDR3 has 15 residues. CDR3: CASSQGGTANTEAFF. The CDR3 DNA sequence: TGTGCCAGCAGCCAAGGAGGGACAGCGAACACTGAAGCTTTCTTT.

The chain employs TRBV5-8 and TRBJ2-5, with TRBD2 matching over 13 bases. The CDR3 has 18 amino acids. Germline values: CDR1 SGHTS, CDR2 YDEGEE. V dropped 4 bases and J dropped 2; count of bases not matched to a gene: 11. The CDR3 DNA reads TGTGCCAGCAGCCCTGGACTAGCGGGAGTACAGAGGCAAGAGACCCAGTACTTC. As protein: CASSPGLAGVQRQETQYF.

The CDR3 loop reads CASYVGLAGASSTDTQYF. The CDR3 DNA reads as TGTGCCAGCTACGTGGGACTAGCGGGCGCCTCTAGCACAGATACGCAGTATTTT. V and J are TRBV2 and TRBJ2-3, with TRBD2 matching 12 bases. Germline assignment: CDR1 SNHLY and CDR2 FYNNEI. Germline trimming cut 8 bases from V and 0 bases from J; bases unmatched to any gene: 12. The CDR3 covers 18 residues. Together with reference TRBV2 and TRBJ2-3, the CDR3 gives the full variable domain: EPEVTQTPSHQVTQMGQEVILRCVPISNHLYFYWYRQILGQKVEFLVSFYNNEISEKSEIFDDQFSVERPDGSNFTLKIRSTKLEDSAMYFCASYVGLAGASSTDTQYFGPGTRLTVL.

The DNA of the CDR3 is TGCGCCAGCAGCTTGTCTGGGAGAGAGGACACTGAAGCTTTCTTT. Translated, it gives CASSLSGREDTEAFF. The chain is built from TRBV5-1 and TRBJ1-1; D call uncertain. CDR1 and CDR2 from the germline V gene are SGHRS and YFSETQ. The CDR3 runs to 15 residues. V lost 1 base and J lost 3, with 13 bases in between.

The chain is built from TRBV5-4 and TRBJ2-7, with 9 bases fitting TRBD1. Germline CDR1 reads SGHNT; CDR2 reads YYREEE (reference sequence). V trimming: 4 bases; J trimming: 3 bases; junction bases outside the gene matches: 8. The CDR3 has 15 amino acids. The CDR3 bases are TGTGCCAGCAGCCTAGGGACAGGGCGGGACTACGAGCAGTACTTC. It translates to CASSLGTGRDYEQYF.

This clone showed up just a few times. This sequence joins TRBV3-1 (or the pseudogene TRBV3-2) and TRBJ2-7, with D possibly being TRBD1 or TRBD2 (5 bases each). The ends were cut back, 3 bases at V and 6 bases at J, with 9 bases in the middle. Looked up from germline, CDR1 is LGHDT and CDR2 is YNNKEL (reference sequence). The CDR3 loop spans 12 amino acids. This CDR3 is CASSHGAGEQYF. The CDR3 nucleotides are TGTGCCAGCAGCCACGGGGCTGGCGAGCAGTACTTC.

The rearrangement uses TRBV7-2 and TRBJ1-5; D unresolved. Germline V gene data show CDR1 as SGHTA and CDR2 as FQGNSA. CDR3 length equals 13 residues. Deletions cut 1 base from V and 4 bases from J, with 5 bases between. For the CDR3, the DNA is TGTGCCAGCAGCTTAGGGTATAATCAGCCCCAGCATTTT. This codes for CASSLGYNQPQHF.

The J gene is TRBJ2-7, the V gene TRBV28; D may correspond to TRBD1 or TRBD2 (5 bases each). Germline V gene lookup returns CDR1 MDHEN and CDR2 SYDVKM. The CDR3 covers 15 residues. V lost 1 base and J 0 bases, leaving 10 bases between the germline ends. The CDR3 region has the DNA TGTGCCAGCAGTTTATCCCGGGACGGCTCCTACGAGCAGTACTTC. Translating it yields CASSLSRDGSYEQYF.

V gene TRBV14 combines with J gene TRBJ1-1, with D tentatively TRBD1 (5 bases). CDR1 is SGHDN, CDR2 FVKESK, per germline. Trimming left V 6 bases short and J 1 base short, with 9 bases between. The CDR3 extends over 13 amino acids. CDR3 amino acids: CASSLDRNTEAFF. The CDR3 DNA is TGTGCCAGCAGTCTCGACAGGAACACTGAAGCTTTCTTT.

The CDR3 DNA reads TGTGCCAGCAGCCTGAATGGGGGGGAGACCCAGTACTTC. Amino acids: CASSLNGGETQYF. This rearrangement joins TRBV14 to TRBJ2-5, with D possibly matching TRBD2 (6 bases). Trimming cost V 4 bases and J 5 bases, with 11 bases left between them. Per germline, CDR1 SGHDN and CDR2 FVKESK. The CDR3 totals 13 residues.